This T cell receptor (beta chain) was captured in a study of T cell repertoires in cytomegalovirus infection (dated by TCRdb to 2018 to 2020). Concerning the study at large: Peptide stimulations targeted recently identified HLA-C-restricted CMV epitopes, whose presentation resists viral immunomodulation, together with well-studied HLA-B-restricted epitopes. Donor HLA type was relevant to the analysis, because carriage of CMV infection together with the matching HLA type was indicated by public TCR beta signatures. Results the study describes overall, beyond this receptor: Cumulative frequency of public TCR beta family members discriminated carriers of CMV infection plus the relevant HLA type in this cohort and an independent approximately 350-donor cohort. The ex vivo response was dominated by HLA-C-restricted CMV-specific TCR beta clonotypes, and the single most frequent clonotype in two of eight donors was supplied by these HLA-C-restricted clonotypes.

Sequencing used an Illumina HiSeq 1500. TCRdb reprocessed the public reads (quality trimming at Q25 with fastp, clone calling with MiXCR) and kept in-frame beta chains. Each CDR3 protein gets just one entry, which takes the most common genes and DNA from the rows behind it. The sample table contains about 830,000 distinct CDR3 sequences; only one count was recorded for 32% of them. Roughly an eighth of the sample rests with the top ten. Turning to this clonotype: The clone's antigen remains unknown. Base qualities are not recorded, but no much larger clone differs from it by a single base.

V sheds 3 bases and J sheds 6 bases, leaving 18 bases between their ends. The CDR3, cysteine through phenylalanine, is 15 amino acids long. The entry retains the CDR3 DNA only, 45 bases that are in frame from base 1. CDR1 and CDR2 are drawn from the germline V gene: SGHDT, YYEEEE. The treatment or condition label of this sample denotes: in vitro stimulation with specific CMV peptide epitopes to enrich CMV-specific T cells. The chain joins TRBV5-6 to TRBJ1-1; the best D guess is TRBD1, with 5 bases matching. Sequencing was performed on cultured CD8+ T cells from PBMCs, taken from culture after CMV antigen stimulation. The sequence derives from a human donor in good health (CMV status not recorded). Some clones in this sample may be carry-over from other donors' samples. The CDR3 here reads CASSSVGGGLAEAFF. The DNA sequence is TGTGCCAGCAGCTCCGTGGGGGGAGGGTTGGCTGAAGCTTTCTTT.